The 25 T cell receptor beta chains reported below all come from one sample, sequenced in a study of T cells in Graves' hyperthyroidism and ophthalmopathy. Regions amplified from RNA transcripts were the TCR beta CDR3 regions. The TCR CDR3 first-round RT-PCR relied on the HTBI primer set. In TCRdb, the multiplex PCR reads were re-called with MiXCR into one record per CDR3 protein. In the table there are hundreds of thousands of distinct CDR3 sequences, just under 20% of which are singletons. The source material was blood. The receptor set was obtained from a man in his forties or fifties with Graves' ophthalmopathy.

This rearrangement joins TRBV29-1 to TRBJ2-1, with D possibly being TRBD1 (6 bases). CDR3 length: 15 amino acids. V dropped 3 bases and J dropped 0 bases, with 12 bases sitting between them. CDR1 is SQVTM, CDR2 ANQGSEA, per germline. The CDR3 protein is CSVEVTGSSYNEQFF. The CDR3 bases are TGCAGCGTTGAGGTAACAGGGAGCTCCTACAATGAGCAGTTCTTC.

V usage is TRBV29-1 and J usage is TRBJ2-1, with 9 bases identical to TRBD1. The CDR3 contains 14 residues. Germline CDR1 SQVTM, CDR2 ANQGSEA. Trimming took 1 base from V and 6 from J; bases not matched to a gene: 4. The CDR3 sequence is CSVEVGTGPNEQFF. The CDR3 DNA sequence: TGCAGCGTTGAAGTTGGGACAGGGCCCAATGAGCAGTTCTTC.

This clonotype occurred many times. The genes are TRBV2 and TRBJ2-2; 13 positions agree with TRBD2. Looked up from germline, CDR1 is SNHLY and CDR2 is FYNNEI. The CDR3 spans 14 residues. J was trimmed by 5 bases and V by 6 bases; bases with no gene match: 0. For the CDR3, the DNA is TGTGCCAGCAGGGGACTAGCGGGGACCGGGGAGCTGTTTTTT. Its protein product is CASRGLAGTGELFF.

This clonotype was seen only a few times. V gene TRBV9 combines with J gene TRBJ2-7; D is unresolved. The CDR3 has 14 residues. Germline lookup yields CDR1 SGDLS and CDR2 YYNGEE. Trimming stripped 4 bases from V and 0 bases from J, with 11 bases between. The DNA of the CDR3 is TGTGCCAGCAGCCTCACTACGAGCTCCTACGAGCAGTACTTC. Amino acid sequence: CASSLTTSSYEQYF.

The rearrangement joins TRBV7-9 to TRBJ2-7; D is possibly TRBD1 or TRBD2 (5 bases each). CDR1 and CDR2 from the germline V gene are SEHNR and FQNEAQ (reference sequence). This CDR3 has 15 residues. V gave up 5 bases and J gave up 9 bases, with 23 bases separating them. DNA of the CDR3: TGTGCCAGCAGCCATCCCGGAGCACTGGGGGAGCGGCAGTACTTC. It translates to CASSHPGALGERQYF.

This clonotype was seen a handful of times. This chain uses TRBV10-3 with TRBJ1-1; 7 nucleotides match TRBD1. The CDR3 runs to 14 residues. CDR1 ENHRY and CDR2 SYGVKD come from the germline V gene. The V and J ends lost 6 bases and 1 base, in that order; junction bases with no gene match: 5. The CDR3 reads CAISRQGGNTEAFF. The CDR3 DNA reads as TGTGCCATCAGCAGACAGGGAGGGAACACTGAAGCTTTCTTT.

Only a few counts were recorded for this clonotype. The chain combines TRBV7-8 with TRBJ1-1; D is undetermined. With 5 bases removed from V and 5 bases from J, the gap between germline ends came to 12 bases. The CDR3 contains 13 residues. The germline V gene encodes CDR1 SGHVS and CDR2 FQNEAQ. Here the CDR3 DNA reads TGTGCCAGCAGCCCCGAAGGAAGGACTGAAGCTTTCTTT. Residues: CASSPEGRTEAFF.

CDR3 coding DNA: TGTGCCAGCCGCAGATCCGAACAGAATGAAAAACTGTTTTTT. Encoded protein: CASRRSEQNEKLFF. The J gene is TRBJ1-4, the V gene TRBV7-2, with unresolved D. Germline assignment: CDR1 SGHTA and CDR2 FQGNSA. V was trimmed by 8 bases and J by 5 bases, leaving 15 bases between them. This CDR3 has 14 residues.

This clonotype was seen only a few times. The CDR3 nucleotides read TGCGCCAGCAGCTTGAGGCACCAAGAGACCCAGTACTTC. Protein: CASSLRHQETQYF. This rearrangement joins TRBV5-1 to TRBJ2-5; no reliable D call. The V gene lost 1 base and the J gene lost 0 bases, with 4 bases spanning the gap. The CDR3 covers 13 residues. From germline, CDR1 is SGHRS and CDR2 YFSETQ.

Concerning this clonotype: The junction shows a germline mismatch at one end, possibly a read error. The CDR3 protein is CASSMGQLLATNEKLVF. DNA of the CDR3: TGTGCCAGCAGCATGGGACAGCTACTAGCAACTAATGAAAAACTGGTTTTT. V is TRBV11-1 and J is TRBJ1-4; 7 nucleotides agree with TRBD1. Germline-derived CDR1 and CDR2 are SGHAT and FQDESV (reference sequence). The CDR3 has 17 amino acids. Together with reference TRBV11-1 and TRBJ1-4, the CDR3 gives the full variable domain: EAEVAQSPRYKITEKSQAVAFWCDPISGHATLYWYRQILGQGPELLVQFQDESVVDDSQLPKDRFSAERLKGVDSTLKIQPAELGDSAMYLCASSMGQLLATNEKLVFGSGTQLSVL.

The chain uses TRBV6-1 and TRBJ1-3; no reliable D call. This CDR3 has 13 residues. V gave up 7 bases and J gave up 0 bases, with 7 bases separating them. Germline CDR1 is MNHNS and CDR2 is SASEGT. The CDR3, as DNA: TGTGCCAGCAAGGAGAGCTCTGGAAACACCATATATTTT. Amino acid sequence: CASKESSGNTIYF.

This clonotype was seen many times. This chain connects TRBV7-9 to TRBJ1-2; D gene ambiguous. CDR1 and CDR2 from the germline V gene are SEHNR and FQNEAQ (reference sequence). This CDR3 contains 12 residues. Trimming removed 4 bases from V and 2 bases from J, with 5 bases in between. CDR3 loop: CASSYGNYGYTF. CDR3 coding DNA: TGTGCCAGCAGCTACGGAAACTATGGCTACACCTTC. Together with reference TRBV7-9 and TRBJ1-2, the CDR3 gives the full variable domain: DTGVSQNPRHKITKRGQNVTFRCDPISEHNRLYWYRQTLGQGPEFLTYFQNEAQLEKSRLLSDRFSAERPKGSFSTLEIQRTEQGDSAMYLCASSYGNYGYTFGSGTRLTVV.

A few counts support this clonotype. The gene calls are TRBV5-8 and TRBJ2-1; 8 nucleotides line up with TRBD2. Germline V gene lookup returns CDR1 SGHTS and CDR2 YDEGEE. V was pared by 2 bases and J by 2 bases, with 3 bases of the junction left unmatched. This CDR3 spans 15 amino acids. The CDR3 reads CASSLAGVTYNEQFF. The CDR3 coding sequence is TGTGCCAGCAGCTTAGCGGGAGTAACCTACAATGAGCAGTTCTTC.

This rearrangement joins TRBV28 to TRBJ2-5; 9 bases agree with TRBD1. Germline V gene lookup returns CDR1 MDHEN and CDR2 SYDVKM. V shed 4 bases, J shed 5 bases, and the junction held 14 bases outside the gene matches. The CDR3 runs to 17 residues. CDR3 bases: TGTGCCAGCAGTTCGCTATTACAGGGGGCGCGTGTCGAGACCCAGTACTTC. As protein: CASSSLLQGARVETQYF. The full variable domain, its missing parts supplied by reference TRBV28 and TRBJ2-5, is DVKVTQSSRYLVKRTGEKVFLECVQDMDHENMFWYRQDPGLGLRLIYFSYDVKMKEKGDIPEGYSVSREKKERFSLILESASTNQTSMYLCASSSLLQGARVETQYFGPGTRLLVL.

This clonotype was seen ten or more times. The chain employs TRBV2 and TRBJ2-4, with 9 bases that match TRBD1. This CDR3 contains 14 residues. Germline CDR1 is SNHLY and CDR2 is FYNNEI. V was pared by 5 bases and J by 4 bases, with 3 bases of the junction left unmatched. CDR3 amino acids: CASSRGQGKNIQYF. The CDR3 coding sequence is TGTGCCAGCAGTCGCGGACAGGGGAAAAACATTCAGTACTTC.

This clonotype was counted many times. The genes are TRBV7-2 and TRBJ1-1, with D possibly TRBD1 on 6 matching bases. The CDR3 consists of 16 residues. Germline lookup yields CDR1 SGHTA and CDR2 FQGNSA. The V end was cut by 2 bases, the J end by 5 bases, with 18 bases between. CDR3 amino acids: CASSLNPGHLRTEAFF. In nucleotides, the CDR3 is TGTGCCAGCAGCTTAAACCCGGGACACCTTAGGACTGAAGCTTTCTTT. Filled out from reference TRBV7-2 and TRBJ1-1, the complete variable domain reads GAGVSQSPSNKVTEKGKDVELRCDPISGHTALYWYRQSLGQGLEFLIYFQGNSAPDKSGLPSDRFSAERTGGSVSTLTIQRTQQEDSAVYLCASSLNPGHLRTEAFFGQGTRLTVV.

V and J are TRBV12-3 or TRBV12-4 and TRBJ2-7, with 9 bases identical to TRBD1. V dropped 3 bases and J dropped 7; count of bases not matched to a gene: 7. The CDR3 runs to 14 residues. The CDR3 here is CASSLGQGEGEQYF. In DNA form, the CDR3 reads TGTGCCAGCAGTTTGGGACAGGGTGAGGGAGAGCAGTACTTC.

This clonotype was observed many times. The chain combines TRBV10-3 with TRBJ2-1, with TRBD2 matching over 10 bases. Germline trimming cut 6 bases from V and 4 bases from J; bases unmatched to any gene: 3. CDR3 size: 14 residues. From germline, CDR1 is ENHRY and CDR2 SYGVKD. The CDR3 loop reads CAIRGLANYNEQFF. The CDR3 DNA reads as TGTGCCATCAGGGGACTAGCGAATTACAATGAGCAGTTCTTC.

Regarding this clonotype: Mismatch with germline at one junction end may stem from a read error. The gene calls are TRBV18 and TRBJ1-1; D call uncertain. The CDR3 consists of 17 residues. In germline, CDR1 is KGHSH, CDR2 LQKENI. CDR3 DNA: TGTACCAGCTCACCATTCCTGAACCCTCGACCAGAAACTGAAGCTTTCTTT. It specifies CTSSPFLNPRPETEAFF.

This clonotype has a count of ten or more. The CDR3 region is CASSFLAGGSLQYF. The CDR3 DNA follows: TGTGCCAGCAGTTTCCTAGCGGGAGGAAGTCTTCAGTACTTC. The chain recombines TRBV6-1 with TRBJ2-5, with 11 nucleotides matching TRBD2. After removal of 5 bases from V and 11 bases from J, the junction contained 10 bases not matched to a gene. This CDR3 has 14 amino acids. Germline-derived CDR1 and CDR2 are MNHNS and SASEGT.

The sample holds one count of this clonotype. The rearrangement uses TRBV11-1 and TRBJ2-2; 7 nucleotides line up with TRBD1. Per the germline V gene, CDR1 is SGHAT and CDR2 is FQDESV (reference sequence). This CDR3 has 14 amino acids. The trim removed 5 bases at V and 8 bases at J, leaving 8 bases unmatched. The CDR3 sequence: CASSVGTVTGELFF. Here the CDR3 DNA reads TGTGCCAGCAGCGTAGGGACAGTGACGGGGGAGCTGTTTTTT.

This clonotype was seen many times. CDR3 nucleotide sequence: TGTGCCAGCATCCCACAGGCGCAGGGGGCGGGTGAGCAGTTCTTC. Translating it yields CASIPQAQGAGEQFF. This rearrangement joins TRBV27 to TRBJ2-1; TRBD1 matches at 8 bases. Trimming cost V 7 bases and J 9 bases; bases outside gene matches: 14. This CDR3 contains 15 residues. CDR1 is MNHEY and CDR2 is SMNVEV in the germline V gene (reference sequence).

About this clonotype itself: The junction differs from germline at one of its ends, possibly a read error. V is TRBV5-1 and J is TRBJ2-1, with 7 bases identical to TRBD1. CDR1 is SGHRS and CDR2 is YFSETQ in the germline V gene. The CDR3 contains 16 residues. CDR3 region: CASSPTVGGDYNEQFF. In DNA, the CDR3 is TGTGCCAGCAGCCCGACCGTAGGGGGCGACTACAATGAGCAGTTCTTC.

The J gene is TRBJ2-2, the V gene TRBV9, with TRBD2 as a possible D gene (6 bases). Between the trimmed V and J ends, which lost 0 bases and 5 bases, there was a span of 17 bases. Germline V CDR1 and CDR2: SGDLS, YYNGEE. The CDR3 loop spans 17 amino acids. CDR3 DNA: TGTGCCAGCAGCGTAGGACCTCGCGGAGGGGAAACCGGGGAGCTGTTTTTT. Its translation is CASSVGPRGGETGELFF.

This sequence joins TRBV5-6 and TRBJ1-5; possible D gene TRBD1, 6 bases. V was shortened by 2 bases and J by 11 bases, with 14 bases between the two germline ends. CDR1 is SGHDT and CDR2 is YYEEEE in the germline V gene. CDR3 length equals 13 residues. The DNA for the CDR3 is TGTGCCAGCAGCTTTGGGGGGCGATCAGCCCAGCATTTT. This translates into CASSFGGRSAQHF.